These 23 T cell receptor beta chains share one sample of origin, sequenced in a study of identifying expanded T cells in peripheral blood. Libraries were prepared by immunoSEQ multiplex PCR; TCRdb keeps only in-frame clonotypes and omits some of them. This sample yields fewer than 55,000 clones, of which around 82% are seen a single time; about 15% belongs to the top ten. Sequencing was performed on blood. Receptors originate from a person aged 18-70 years in good health.

The V and J genes are TRBV11-1 and TRBJ1-1; 8 positions match TRBD1. The CDR3 sequence is 14 residues long. V shed 5 bases, J shed 3 bases, and the junction held 5 bases outside the gene matches. CDR1 and CDR2 from the germline V gene are SGHAT and FQDESV (reference sequence). The CDR3 is CASSLTGVDTEAFF. The CDR3, as DNA: TGTGCCAGCAGCCTGACAGGGGTTGACACTGAAGCTTTCTTT.

The rearrangement links TRBV7-7 to TRBJ2-5; D perhaps matches TRBD2 (7 bases). CDR1 and CDR2 from the germline V gene are SSHAT and FNYEAQ (reference sequence). This CDR3 has 15 amino acids. Trimming shortened V by 0 bases and J by 4 bases, and 12 bases separated the two germline ends. CDR3 coding DNA: TGTGCCAGCAGCTTAGCGGGGGGGGGCGGAGAGACCCAGTACTTC. This encodes CASSLAGGGGETQYF.

The chain uses TRBV27 and TRBJ1-2; weak D call: TRBD1 (6 bases). Trimming cost V 6 bases and J 4 bases, with 15 bases left between them. The length of the CDR3 is 14 residues. Per germline, CDR1 MNHEY and CDR2 SMNVEV (reference sequence). For the CDR3, the DNA is TGTGCCAGCAGAGCACGGGGGGGCGCCTATGGCTACACCTTC. Translation gives CASRARGGAYGYTF.

The V gene is TRBV6-5, the J gene TRBJ1-3; the D gene is possibly TRBD1 (6 bases). Per germline, CDR1 MNHEY and CDR2 SVGAGI. Trimming took off 5 bases at V and 2 bases at J, with 13 bases between the two ends. This CDR3 has 15 amino acids. The chain's CDR3 is CASSRSGVPGNTIYF. The CDR3, as DNA: TGTGCCAGCAGTCGTTCAGGGGTTCCTGGAAACACCATATATTTT.

The chain recombines TRBV7-3 with TRBJ2-1; the D gene is possibly TRBD2 (6 bases). V was cut by 5 bases and J by 5 bases, with 10 bases left in between. CDR1 and CDR2 from the germline V gene are SGHTA and FQGTGA. This CDR3 comprises 13 residues. The CDR3 DNA sequence: TGTGCCAGCAGCCCGTGGGGGGACAATGAGCAGTTCTTC. Protein sequence: CASSPWGDNEQFF.

This chain joins TRBV18 and TRBJ2-5; a possible D gene is TRBD1 (6 bases). In germline, CDR1 is KGHSH, CDR2 LQKENI. The V end lost 4 bases, the J end lost 5 bases, and 14 bases lay between the germline ends. The CDR3 covers 14 residues. The CDR3 nucleotides read TGTGCCAGCTCACGGACAGAGGTCAGGGAGACCCAGTACTTC. Translated: CASSRTEVRETQYF.

V usage is TRBV30 and J usage is TRBJ2-3, with 8 nucleotides matching TRBD2. The CDR3 is 13 residues long. Germline lookup yields CDR1 GTSNPN and CDR2 SVGIG (reference sequence). V gave up 6 bases and J gave up 6 bases; unmatched junction bases: 8. The CDR3 sequence: CACNKAGGDTQYF. In DNA, the CDR3 is TGTGCCTGCAATAAGGCGGGGGGCGATACGCAGTATTTT. Full variable domain (missing parts from reference TRBV30 and TRBJ2-3): SQTIHQWPATLVQPVGSPLSLECTVEGTSNPNLYWYRQAAGRGLQLLFYSVGIGQISSEVPQNLSASRPQDRQFILSSKKLLLSDSGFYLCACNKAGGDTQYFGPGTRLTVL.

The chain recombines TRBV2 with TRBJ2-3, with 8 positions matching TRBD1. The CDR3 is 16 amino acids. Trimming at V came to 4 bases and at J to 3 bases, leaving 9 bases not matched to a gene. CDR1 SNHLY and CDR2 FYNNEI come from the germline V gene. The DNA for the CDR3 is TGTGCCAGCAGTGTTCGCGCAGGGGGCATAACAGATACGCAGTATTTT. As protein: CASSVRAGGITDTQYF.

This clone has just a few counts. The chain is built from TRBV6-6 and TRBJ1-2; no firm D call. The germline CDR1 and CDR2 sequences are MNHNY and SVGAGI (reference sequence). V lost 0 bases and J lost 4, with 12 bases in between. The CDR3 extends over 15 amino acids. The CDR3 DNA follows: TGTGCCAGCAGTTACTCGGATTTGAGTGCCTATGGCTACACCTTC. Translated: CASSYSDLSAYGYTF.

The genes are TRBV6-1 and TRBJ2-7; D unresolved. This CDR3 contains 14 residues. V lost 0 bases, J lost 2 bases, and 8 bases lay in between. Germline-derived CDR1 and CDR2 are MNHNS and SASEGT. The DNA of the CDR3 is TGTGCCAGCAGTGAAGCCGGGCTAGCCTACGAGCAGTACGTC. This translates into CASSEAGLAYEQYV.

The sample holds one count of this clone. V and J are TRBV2 and TRBJ1-6; D gene ambiguous. This CDR3 contains 13 residues. V shed 3 bases and J shed 6 bases, with 6 bases lying between them. From germline, CDR1 is SNHLY and CDR2 FYNNEI. The CDR3 DNA follows: TGTGCCAGCAGTGACAGGACTAATTCACCCCTCCACTTT. It yields the protein CASSDRTNSPLHF.

The chain couples TRBV30 to TRBJ1-6, with TRBD1 matching over 7 bases. The CDR3 is 15 amino acids. V dropped 8 bases and J dropped 0; count of bases not matched to a gene: 7. The germline V gene has CDR1 GTSNPN and CDR2 SVGIG (reference sequence). The CDR3 DNA sequence: TGTGCCCTCAGGGGGGTTAGCTCCTATAATTCACCCCTCCACTTT. Translation: CALRGVSSYNSPLHF.

The gene calls are TRBV9 and TRBJ1-6; the D gene is possibly TRBD1 (5 bases). In germline, CDR1 is SGDLS, CDR2 YYNGEE. The ends were cut back, 4 bases at V and 6 bases at J, with 14 bases in the middle. This CDR3 is 15 amino acids long. The CDR3 loop is CASSSGGVLNSPLHF. DNA of the CDR3: TGTGCCAGCAGCTCGGGGGGGGTTCTTAATTCACCCCTCCACTTT. Looking up the rest from reference TRBV9 and TRBJ1-6 gives the full variable domain: DSGVTQTPKHLITATGQRVTLRCSPRSGDLSVYWYQQSLDQGLQFLIQYYNGEERAKGNILERFSAQQFPDLHSELNLSSLELGDSALYFCASSSGGVLNSPLHFGNGTRLTVT.

The chain has TRBV18 and TRBJ1-1, with 9 bases matching TRBD1. The CDR3 covers 17 residues. Germline trimming cut 2 bases from V and 2 bases from J; bases unmatched to any gene: 9. Germline CDR1 and CDR2: KGHSH and LQKENI. CDR3 sequence (DNA): TGTGCCAGCTCACCAACGGGACAGGGAGTAGTTAACACTGAAGCTTTCTTT. Its protein is CASSPTGQGVVNTEAFF.

The chain employs TRBV21-1 and TRBJ2-2; TRBD2 reflects the table's D call only, with no check against the DNA. TRBV21-1 constitutes a pseudogene. The CDR3 runs 19 residues. CDR3 nucleotide sequence: TGTGCCAGCAGCAAAGGGTCTAGCGGGGGGGCATGTTCCACCGGGGAGCTGTTTTTT. Residues: CASSKGSSGGACSTGELFF.

The chain links TRBV5-1 to TRBJ2-5; TRBD2 aligns across 10 bases. J gave up 3 bases and V 3 bases, and 5 bases lay outside the gene matches. Germline values: CDR1 SGHRS, CDR2 YFSETQ. The CDR3 covers 15 residues. The chain's CDR3 is CASSSFGLAEETQYF. The CDR3 DNA follows: TGCGCCAGCAGCTCTTTTGGACTAGCGGAAGAGACCCAGTACTTC.

The chain joins TRBV18 to TRBJ1-3; D not resolved. The CDR3 is 14 amino acids. The germline CDR1 and CDR2 sequences are KGHSH and LQKENI. V lost 1 base to trimming and J lost 1 base, with 5 bases between them. CDR3 DNA: TGTGCCAGCTCACCACAGGAATCTGGAAACACCATATATTTT. It translates to CASSPQESGNTIYF.

The CDR3 region has the DNA TGTGCCAGCTCACCATTCGGGCTTGAAGCTTTCTTT. It yields the protein CASSPFGLEAFF. This sequence joins TRBV18 and TRBJ1-1; no definite D call. Germline-derived CDR1 and CDR2 are KGHSH and LQKENI. This CDR3 is 12 amino acids long. Trimming stripped 2 bases from V and 7 bases from J, with 8 bases between.

This clone was observed a single time. This chain uses TRBV18 with TRBJ2-3; D possibly uses TRBD1 or TRBD2 (5 bases each). Germline V gene data show CDR1 as KGHSH and CDR2 as LQKENI. The V and J ends lost 8 bases and 0 bases respectively, with 9 bases between them. This CDR3 spans 13 amino acids. CDR3 sequence reads: CASVGASTDTQYF. The CDR3, as DNA: TGTGCCAGCGTCGGGGCTAGCACAGATACGCAGTATTTT.

This clone was recorded a few times. This rearrangement joins TRBV30 to TRBJ2-3; 7 nucleotides match TRBD2. CDR1 and CDR2 (germline): GTSNPN, SVGIG (reference sequence). V shed 8 bases and J 1 base; nucleotides not matched to a gene: 6. The CDR3 runs to 13 residues. This CDR3 is CALTLAGTDTQYF. The CDR3 region has the DNA TGTGCCCTCACTCTAGCGGGCACAGATACGCAGTATTTT.

This clone is categorized as medium-sized. The chain is built from TRBV29-1 and TRBJ2-4; D perhaps matches TRBD1 (5 bases). Trimming stripped 5 bases from V and 8 bases from J, with 10 bases between. This CDR3 comprises 11 residues. Germline V gene lookup returns CDR1 SQVTM and CDR2 ANQGSEA. In DNA form, the CDR3 reads TGCAGCGTTCTACAGGTACACATTCAGTACTTC. This translates into CSVLQVHIQYF.

This chain joins TRBV27 and TRBJ2-3; D remains ambiguous. The CDR3 length is 16 residues. The germline V gene encodes CDR1 MNHEY and CDR2 SMNVEV (reference sequence). V was trimmed by 5 bases and J by 1 base, leaving 16 bases between them. The CDR3 is CASSADIVSGTDTQYF. The CDR3 region has the DNA TGTGCCAGCAGTGCGGATATAGTCTCGGGCACAGATACGCAGTATTTT.

V and J are TRBV16 and TRBJ2-1, with 11 bases aligning to TRBD2. This CDR3 contains 15 residues. Germline V gene lookup returns CDR1 KGHSY and CDR2 FQNENV. J lost 7 bases, V lost 0 bases, and 2 bases had no gene match. The chain's CDR3 is CASSQSLAGGNEQFF. In DNA form, the CDR3 reads TGTGCCAGCAGCCAATCCCTAGCGGGAGGAAATGAGCAGTTCTTC.